The clone carrying this TCR beta chain was observed many times. V lost 1 base, J lost 0 bases, and 3 bases lay in between. CDR1 DFQATT and CDR2 SNEGSKA come from the germline V gene (reference sequence). This CDR3 comprises 12 residues. This sample's TCRbeta library carried unique molecular identifier barcodes. TCRdb re-called the PCR reads with MiXCR, one entry per CDR3 protein. The sample lists some 450,000 distinct CDR3 sequences, approximately 42% occurring once. The data belong to a study of T-cell reconstitution after alpha-beta-depleted transplantation in children. The material was PBMCs, obtained before TCRalphabeta/CD19-depleted stem cell transplant. The TCR was taken from a girl aged 2 to 10 with aplastic anemia, due to receive a stem cell transplant. The chain couples TRBV20-1 to TRBJ1-1; D remains ambiguous. This CDR3 is CSARGMNTEAFF. In nucleotides, the CDR3 is TGCAGTGCTAGAGGAATGAACACTGAAGCTTTCTTT.